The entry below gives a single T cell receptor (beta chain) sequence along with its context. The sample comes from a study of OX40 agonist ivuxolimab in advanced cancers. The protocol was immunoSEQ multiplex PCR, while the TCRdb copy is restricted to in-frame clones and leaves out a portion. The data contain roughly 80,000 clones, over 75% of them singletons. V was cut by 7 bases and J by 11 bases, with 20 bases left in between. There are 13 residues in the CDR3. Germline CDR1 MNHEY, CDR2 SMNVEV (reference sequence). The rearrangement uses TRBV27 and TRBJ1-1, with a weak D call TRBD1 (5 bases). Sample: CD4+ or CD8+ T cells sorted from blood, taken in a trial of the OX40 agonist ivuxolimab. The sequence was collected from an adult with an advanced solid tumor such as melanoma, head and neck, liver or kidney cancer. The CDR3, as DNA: TGTGCCAGCATCCCCACCGGGACGGTAAATGCTTTCTTT. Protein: CASIPTGTVNAFF.